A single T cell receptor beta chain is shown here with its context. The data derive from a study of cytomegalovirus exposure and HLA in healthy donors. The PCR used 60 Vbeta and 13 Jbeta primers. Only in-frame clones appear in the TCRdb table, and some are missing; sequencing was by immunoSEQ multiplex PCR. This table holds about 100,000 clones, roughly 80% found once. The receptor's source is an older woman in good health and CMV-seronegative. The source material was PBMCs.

Written as DNA, the CDR3 is TGTGCCAGCAGCCCGGACAGTTACAATGAGCAGTTCTTC. The encoded protein is CASSPDSYNEQFF. The chain has TRBV7-2 and TRBJ2-1, with D perhaps matching TRBD1 (6 bases). In germline, CDR1 is SGHTA, CDR2 FQGNSA. Trimming took 5 bases from V and 4 from J, leaving 9 bases between them. The CDR3 runs 13 residues.